The clone carrying this T cell receptor beta chain was observed a single time. Germline V gives CDR1 SGHAT, CDR2 FQNNGV. Trimming at V came to 1 base and at J to 5 bases, leaving 2 bases not matched to a gene. The CDR3 is 16 amino acids. Per the original methods: Amplification from reference gene primers served as the basis for estimated nucleated cell counts. Sequencing used immunoSEQ multiplex PCR; TCRdb keeps in-frame clones, though not all of them. The DNA gave D and trimming, while V, J and clone size come from that table. The sample records 62,000 or so clones, over 80% being singletons. This sample stems from a study of blood T cell repertoires in COVID-19. Turning to the study itself: The United States, Italy and Spain were the sources of the acute and convalescent COVID-19 samples. T cells, B-cell-depleted T cells, or PBMCs supplied cDNA or gDNA.

The specimen was peripheral blood. This receptor was taken from a human donor in a cohort sampled during active COVID-19. The J gene is TRBJ2-3, the V gene TRBV11-2, with 14 bases lining up with TRBD2. CDR3 bases: TGTGCCAGCAGCTTAGGACTAGCGGGGGGGCTAGATACGCAGTATTTT. This gives the protein CASSLGLAGGLDTQYF. The full variable domain, its missing parts supplied by reference TRBV11-2 and TRBJ2-3, is EAGVAQSPRYKIIEKRQSVAFWCNPISGHATLYWYQQILGQGPKLLIQFQNNGVVDDSQLPKDRFSAERLKGVDSTLKIQPAKLEDSAVYLCASSLGLAGGLDTQYFGPGTRLTVL.